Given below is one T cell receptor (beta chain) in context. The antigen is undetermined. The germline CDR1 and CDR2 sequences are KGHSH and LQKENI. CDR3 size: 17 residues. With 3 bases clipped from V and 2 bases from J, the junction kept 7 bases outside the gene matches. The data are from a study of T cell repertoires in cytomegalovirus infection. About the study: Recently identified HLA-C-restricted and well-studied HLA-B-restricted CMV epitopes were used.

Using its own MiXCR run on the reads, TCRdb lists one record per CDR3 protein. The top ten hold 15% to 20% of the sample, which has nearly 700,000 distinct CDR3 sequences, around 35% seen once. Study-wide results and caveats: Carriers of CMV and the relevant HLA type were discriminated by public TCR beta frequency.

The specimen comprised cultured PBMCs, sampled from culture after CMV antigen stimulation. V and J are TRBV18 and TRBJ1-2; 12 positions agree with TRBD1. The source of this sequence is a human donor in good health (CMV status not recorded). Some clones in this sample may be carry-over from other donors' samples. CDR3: CASSPRDRGRLNYGYTF. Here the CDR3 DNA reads TGTGCCAGCTCACCTCGGGACAGGGGGCGCTTAAACTATGGCTACACCTTC. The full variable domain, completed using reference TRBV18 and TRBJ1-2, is NAGVMQNPRHLVRRRGQEARLRCSPMKGHSHVYWYRQLPEEGLKFMVYLQKENIIDESGMPKERFSAEFPKEGPSILRIQQVVRGDSAAYFCASSPRDRGRLNYGYTFGSGTRLTVV.